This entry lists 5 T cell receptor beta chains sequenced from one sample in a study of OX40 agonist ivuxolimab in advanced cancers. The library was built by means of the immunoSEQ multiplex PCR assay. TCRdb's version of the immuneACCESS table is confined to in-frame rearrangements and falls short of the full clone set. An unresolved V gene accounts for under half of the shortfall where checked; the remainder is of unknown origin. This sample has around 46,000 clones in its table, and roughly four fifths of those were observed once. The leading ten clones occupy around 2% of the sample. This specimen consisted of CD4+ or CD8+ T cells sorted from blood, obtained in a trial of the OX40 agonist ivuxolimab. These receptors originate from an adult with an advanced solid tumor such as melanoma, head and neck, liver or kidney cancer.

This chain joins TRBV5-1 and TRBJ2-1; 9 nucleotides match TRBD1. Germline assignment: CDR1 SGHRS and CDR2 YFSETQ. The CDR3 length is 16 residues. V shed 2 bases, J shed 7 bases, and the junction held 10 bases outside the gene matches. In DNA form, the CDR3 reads TGCGCCAGCAGCTTCTCTGGACAGGGGAAGATGAATGAGCAGTTCTTC. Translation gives CASSFSGQGKMNEQFF.

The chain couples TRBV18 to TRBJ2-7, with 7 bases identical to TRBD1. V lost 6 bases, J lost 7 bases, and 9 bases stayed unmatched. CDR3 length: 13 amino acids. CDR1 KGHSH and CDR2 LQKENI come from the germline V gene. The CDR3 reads CASSLGTEYEQYF. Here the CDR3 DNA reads TGTGCCAGCTCGCTCGGGACAGAATATGAGCAGTACTTC.

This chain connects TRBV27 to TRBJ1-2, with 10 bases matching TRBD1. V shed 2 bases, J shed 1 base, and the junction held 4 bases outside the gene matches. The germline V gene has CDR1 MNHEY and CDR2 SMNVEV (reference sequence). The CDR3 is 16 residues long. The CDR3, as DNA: TGTGCCAGCAGTTTAACGGGGACAGGGGTTAACTATGGCTACACCTTC. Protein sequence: CASSLTGTGVNYGYTF.

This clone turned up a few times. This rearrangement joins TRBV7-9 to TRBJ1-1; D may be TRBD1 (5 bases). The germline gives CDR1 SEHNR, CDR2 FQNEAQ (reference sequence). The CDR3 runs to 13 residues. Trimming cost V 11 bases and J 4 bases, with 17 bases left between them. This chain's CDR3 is CAGIGGVGTEAFF. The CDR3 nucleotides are TGTGCCGGGATCGGGGGAGTGGGCACTGAAGCTTTCTTT.

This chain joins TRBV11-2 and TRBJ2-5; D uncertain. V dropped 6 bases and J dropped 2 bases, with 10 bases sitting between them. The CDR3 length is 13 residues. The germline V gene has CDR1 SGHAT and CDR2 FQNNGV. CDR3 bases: TGTGCCAGCAGTCGGGCCTTACAAGAGACCCAGTACTTC. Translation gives CASSRALQETQYF.